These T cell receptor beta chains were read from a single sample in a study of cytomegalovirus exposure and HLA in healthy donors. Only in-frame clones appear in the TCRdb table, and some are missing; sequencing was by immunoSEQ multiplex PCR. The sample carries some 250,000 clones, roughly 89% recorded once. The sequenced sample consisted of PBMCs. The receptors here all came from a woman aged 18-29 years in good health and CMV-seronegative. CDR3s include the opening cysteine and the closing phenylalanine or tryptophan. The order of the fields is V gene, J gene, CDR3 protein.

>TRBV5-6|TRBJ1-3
CASRKTGPYSGNTIYF
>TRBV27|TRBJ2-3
CASSSTGRLADTQYF
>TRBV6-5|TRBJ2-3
CASSYGTPNTDTQYF
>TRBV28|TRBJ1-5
CASSFGNNQPQHF
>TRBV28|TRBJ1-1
CASSSSLTGTLNTEAFF
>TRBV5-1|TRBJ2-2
CASSPALGHLNTGELFF
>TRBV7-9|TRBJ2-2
CASSFNRGLNTGELFF
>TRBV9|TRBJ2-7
CASSLSDGDITYEQYF
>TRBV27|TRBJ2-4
CASSFLGAGGNIQYF
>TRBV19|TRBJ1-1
CASTTGRGTEAFF
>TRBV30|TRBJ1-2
CAWTRQGAYGYTF
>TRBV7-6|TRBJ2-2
CASSFREGTGELFF
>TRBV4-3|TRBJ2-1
CASSQDLGGGAFEQFF
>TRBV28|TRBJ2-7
CASSLDSYEQYF